What follows describes a single T cell receptor beta chain. Each CDR3 protein is one row after TCRdb ran MiXCR on the 5' RACE reads. The table shows hundreds of thousands of distinct CDR3 sequences, with 19% occurring only once. The CDR3 length is 15 residues. V gave up 3 bases and J gave up 4 bases; unmatched junction bases: 7. This sample is part of a study of T-cell memory formation after mild COVID-19. This sequence was found in a man younger than 35 who had mild COVID-19 (a few samples of this study predate the infection). Cell type and time point are not known. V usage is TRBV12-3 or TRBV12-4 and J usage is TRBJ1-2; the match to TRBD1 covers 8 bases. The sample was PBMCs or a T cell subset sorted from them (not recorded which). Here the CDR3 reads CASSFPGGRTYGYTF. In DNA, the CDR3 is TGTGCCAGCAGTTTCCCAGGGGGCCGAACCTATGGCTACACCTTC.